This record covers a single T cell receptor (beta chain). What it recognizes is unknown. The iRepertoire nested amplicon-rescue multiplex PCR amplified TCR alpha and beta CDR3s from RNA. TCRdb re-called the multiplex PCR reads through MiXCR, storing one row per CDR3 protein. The sample records 400,000 or so distinct CDR3 sequences, 35% to 45% being singletons. The data originate from a study of glioma-infiltrating T cells. Whole-study findings and limits: Tissue-blood divergence was below expectation in non-neoplastic patients, above in gliomas.

This CDR3 is 14 amino acids long. The germline gives CDR1 SGHNT, CDR2 YYREEE (reference sequence). V was cut by 0 bases and J by 2 bases, with 7 bases left in between. Sequencing was carried out using glioma tissue, nonneoplastic brain tissue, or PBMCs (not recorded which). The receptor was isolated from a human donor with low-grade glioma or glioblastoma, undergoing nonglioma brain surgery, or in good health (not recorded which). The rearrangement joins TRBV5-4 to TRBJ2-3; D ambiguous. CDR3 in amino acids: CASSLGSYTDTQYF. In DNA, the CDR3 is TGTGCCAGCAGCTTGGGCTCTTACACAGATACGCAGTATTTT.